A selection of T cell receptor beta chains follows, all from one sample in a study of blood T cells in healthy people across ages. Each CDR3 protein is one row after TCRdb ran MiXCR on the 5' RACE reads. This sample has hundreds of thousands of distinct CDR3 sequences, with around 49% found just once. The specimen sequenced was blood. The source of these receptors is a woman in her sixties in good health. Both conserved end residues are part of each CDR3. A D gene is named only where the DNA matches it firmly. The listing skips clone size in some rows; elsewhere it reads once, few, many or a size class.

J: TRBJ2-7; size: NA; D: TRBD1; length: 14; V: TRBV6-1; CDR3: CASSELQGRYEQYF; DNA: TGTGCCAGCAGTGAGTTACAGGGGAGATACGAGCAGTACTTC
J: TRBJ2-7; size: NA; D: TRBD2; length: 13; V: TRBV2; CDR3: CASRGGFYNEQYF; DNA: TGTGCCAGCAGGGGGGGGTTCTACAATGAGCAGTACTTC
J: TRBJ1-4; size: NA; D: NA; length: 16; V: TRBV5-6; CDR3: CASSLGPPSTNEKLFF; DNA: TGTGCCAGCAGCTTGGGGCCCCCATCAACTAATGAAAAACTGTTTTTT
J: TRBJ2-5; size: NA; D: NA; length: 13; V: TRBV18; CDR3: CASSPQHQETQYF; DNA: TGTGCCAGCTCACCGCAGCACCAAGAGACCCAGTACTTC
J: TRBJ2-5; size: NA; D: NA; length: 14; V: TRBV5-1; CDR3: CASSARQFQETQYF; DNA: TGCGCCAGCAGCGCCCGACAGTTCCAAGAGACCCAGTACTTC
J: TRBJ2-1; size: NA; D: NA; length: 13; V: TRBV3-1; CDR3: CASSQLAVNEQFF; DNA: TGTGCCAGCAGCCAACTCGCGGTCAATGAGCAGTTCTTC
J: TRBJ2-5; size: NA; D: NA; length: 14; V: TRBV27; CDR3: CASKVDGTQETQYF; DNA: TGTGCCAGCAAAGTTGATGGTACCCAAGAGACCCAGTACTTC
J: TRBJ2-5; size: NA; D: TRBD2; length: 16; V: TRBV5-1; CDR3: CASSLPLAGGDNEQYF; DNA: TGCGCCAGCAGCTTGCCCTTAGCGGGAGGTGACAATGAGCAGTACTTC
J: TRBJ2-3; size: few; D: TRBD2; length: 16; V: TRBV28; CDR3: CASSPTLAGGTDTQYF; DNA: TGTGCCAGCAGCCCGACACTAGCGGGAGGCACAGATACGCAGTATTTT
J: TRBJ2-2; size: NA; D: NA; length: 16; V: TRBV4-1; CDR3: CASSQDQGFGTGELFF; DNA: TGCGCCAGCAGCCAAGATCAAGGGTTTGGTACCGGGGAGCTGTTTTTT
J: TRBJ1-5; size: NA; D: NA; length: 14; V: TRBV28; CDR3: CASSLVGENQPQHF; DNA: TGTGCCAGCAGTTTGGTAGGGGAGAATCAGCCCCAGCATTTT
J: TRBJ1-6; size: NA; D: NA; length: 17; V: TRBV4-3; CDR3: CASSQDSDAGGPAPLHF; DNA: TGCGCCAGCAGCCAAGATTCGGACGCCGGCGGTCCGGCACCCCTCCACTTT
J: TRBJ2-7; size: NA; D: NA; length: 15; V: TRBV7-9; CDR3: CASSYMTATSYEQYF; DNA: TGTGCCAGCAGCTATATGACAGCAACCTCCTACGAGCAGTACTTC
J: TRBJ2-1; size: once; D: NA; length: 15; V: TRBV4-3; CDR3: CASSQERWSNNEQFF; DNA: TGCGCCAGCAGCCAAGAACGGTGGTCAAACAATGAGCAGTTCTTC
J: TRBJ1-5; size: NA; D: NA; length: 13; V: TRBV5-1; CDR3: CASSVERDQPQHF; DNA: TGCGCCAGCAGCGTGGAACGCGATCAGCCCCAGCATTTT
J: TRBJ2-5; size: NA; D: NA; length: 10; V: TRBV29-1; CDR3: CSVGTETQYF; DNA: TGCAGCGTCGGTACGGAGACCCAGTACTTC
J: TRBJ2-1; size: NA; D: NA; length: 13; V: TRBV10-3; CDR3: CAISELNYNEQFF; DNA: TGTGCCATCAGTGAGCTAAACTACAATGAGCAGTTCTTC
J: TRBJ2-1; size: NA; D: NA; length: 15; V: TRBV11-2; CDR3: CASSFMRVGYNEQFF; DNA: TGTGCCAGCAGCTTTATGAGAGTCGGCTACAATGAGCAGTTCTTC